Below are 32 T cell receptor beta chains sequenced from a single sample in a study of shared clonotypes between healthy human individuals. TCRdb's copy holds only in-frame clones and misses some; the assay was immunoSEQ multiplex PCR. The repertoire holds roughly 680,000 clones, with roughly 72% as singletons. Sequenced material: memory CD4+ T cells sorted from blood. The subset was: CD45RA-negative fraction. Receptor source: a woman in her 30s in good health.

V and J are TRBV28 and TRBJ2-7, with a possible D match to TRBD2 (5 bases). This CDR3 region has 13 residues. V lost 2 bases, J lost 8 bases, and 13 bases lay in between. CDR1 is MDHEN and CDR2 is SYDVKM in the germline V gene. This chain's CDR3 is CASSLRERTQQYF. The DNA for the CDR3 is TGTGCCAGCAGTTTAAGGGAGCGGACGCAGCAGTACTTC.

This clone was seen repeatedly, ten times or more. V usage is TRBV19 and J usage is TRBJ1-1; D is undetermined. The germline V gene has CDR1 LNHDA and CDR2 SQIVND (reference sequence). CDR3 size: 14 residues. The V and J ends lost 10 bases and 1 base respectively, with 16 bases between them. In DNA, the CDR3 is TGTGCCACCTACGACCCTGCCCGGAACACTGAAGCTTTCTTT. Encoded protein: CATYDPARNTEAFF.

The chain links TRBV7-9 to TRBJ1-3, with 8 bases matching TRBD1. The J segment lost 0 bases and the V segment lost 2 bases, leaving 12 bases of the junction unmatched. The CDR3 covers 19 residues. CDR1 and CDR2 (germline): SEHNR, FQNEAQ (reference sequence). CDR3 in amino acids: CASSLISGQGLLSGNTIYF. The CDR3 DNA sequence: TGTGCCAGCAGCTTAATTTCCGGACAGGGACTACTCTCTGGAAACACCATATATTTT.

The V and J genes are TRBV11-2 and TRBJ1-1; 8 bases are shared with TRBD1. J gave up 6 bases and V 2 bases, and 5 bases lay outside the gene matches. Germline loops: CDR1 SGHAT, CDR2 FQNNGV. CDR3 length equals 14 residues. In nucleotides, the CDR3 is TGTGCCAGCAGCTTAACAGGGGGTATACCTGAAGCTTTCTTT. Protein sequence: CASSLTGGIPEAFF.

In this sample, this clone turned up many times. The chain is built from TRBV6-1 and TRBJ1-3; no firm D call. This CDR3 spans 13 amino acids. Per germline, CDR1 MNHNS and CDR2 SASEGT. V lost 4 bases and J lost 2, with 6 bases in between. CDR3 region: CASSADAGNTIYF. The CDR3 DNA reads TGTGCCAGCAGTGCCGATGCTGGAAACACCATATATTTT.

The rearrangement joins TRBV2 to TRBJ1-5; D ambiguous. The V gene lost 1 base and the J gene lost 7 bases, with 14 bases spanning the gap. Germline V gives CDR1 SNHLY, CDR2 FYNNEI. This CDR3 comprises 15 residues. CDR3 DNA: TGTGCCAGCAGTGAAGGGGTGAAGGGCCGGCAGCCCCAGCATTTT. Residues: CASSEGVKGRQPQHF.

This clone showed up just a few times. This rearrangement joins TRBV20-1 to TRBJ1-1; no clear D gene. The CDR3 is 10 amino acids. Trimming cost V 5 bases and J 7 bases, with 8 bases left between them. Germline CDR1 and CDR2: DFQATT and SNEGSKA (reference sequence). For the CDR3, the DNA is TGCAGTGCTCCAGACAATGAAGCTTTCTTT. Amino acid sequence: CSAPDNEAFF.

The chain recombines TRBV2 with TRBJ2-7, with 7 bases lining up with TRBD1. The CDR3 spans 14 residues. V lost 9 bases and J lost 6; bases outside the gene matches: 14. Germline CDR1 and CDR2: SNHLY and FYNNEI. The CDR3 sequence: CASQKQGFFSEQYF. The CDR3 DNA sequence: TGTGCCAGTCAGAAACAGGGGTTTTTCTCCGAGCAGTACTTC. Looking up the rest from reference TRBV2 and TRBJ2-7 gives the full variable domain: EPEVTQTPSHQVTQMGQEVILRCVPISNHLYFYWYRQILGQKVEFLVSFYNNEISEKSEIFDDQFSVERPDGSNFTLKIRSTKLEDSAMYFCASQKQGFFSEQYFGPGTRLTVT.

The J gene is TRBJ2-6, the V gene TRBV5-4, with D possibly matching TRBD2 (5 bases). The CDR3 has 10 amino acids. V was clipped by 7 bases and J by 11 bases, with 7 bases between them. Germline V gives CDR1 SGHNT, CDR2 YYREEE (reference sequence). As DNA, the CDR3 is TGTGCCAGCGGGCGGGACGTCCTGACTTTC. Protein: CASGRDVLTF.

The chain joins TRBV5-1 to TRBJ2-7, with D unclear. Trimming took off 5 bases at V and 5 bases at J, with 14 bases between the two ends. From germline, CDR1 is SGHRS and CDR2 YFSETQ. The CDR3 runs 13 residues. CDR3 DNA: TGCGCCAGCAGGGAACAGAGCTTCCACGAGCAGTACTTC. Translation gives CASREQSFHEQYF.

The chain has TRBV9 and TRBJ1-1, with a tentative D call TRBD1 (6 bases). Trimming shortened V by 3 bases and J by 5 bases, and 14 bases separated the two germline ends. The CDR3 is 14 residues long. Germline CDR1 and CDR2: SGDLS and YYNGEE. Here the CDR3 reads CASSAGAQGTEAFF. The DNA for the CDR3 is TGTGCCAGCAGCGCGGGGGCGCAAGGAACTGAAGCTTTCTTT.

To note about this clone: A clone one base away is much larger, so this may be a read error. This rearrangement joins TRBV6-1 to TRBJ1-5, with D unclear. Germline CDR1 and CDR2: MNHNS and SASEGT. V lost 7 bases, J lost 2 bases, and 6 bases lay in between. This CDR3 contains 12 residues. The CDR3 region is CASNVGNQPQHF. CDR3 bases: TGTGCCAGCAACGTGGGCAATCAGCCCCAGCATTTT.

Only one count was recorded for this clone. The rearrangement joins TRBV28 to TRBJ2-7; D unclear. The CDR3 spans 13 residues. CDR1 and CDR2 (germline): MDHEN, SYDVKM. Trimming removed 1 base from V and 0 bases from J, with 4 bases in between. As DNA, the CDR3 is TGTGCCAGCAGTTTATCATCCTCCTACGAGCAGTACTTC. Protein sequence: CASSLSSSYEQYF.

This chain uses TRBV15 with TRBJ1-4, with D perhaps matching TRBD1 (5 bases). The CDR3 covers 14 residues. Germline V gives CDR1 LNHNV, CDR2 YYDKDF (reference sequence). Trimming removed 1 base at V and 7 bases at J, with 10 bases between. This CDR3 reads CATSRVGVREKLFF. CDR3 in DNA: TGTGCCACCAGCAGAGTAGGGGTGCGTGAAAAACTGTTTTTT.

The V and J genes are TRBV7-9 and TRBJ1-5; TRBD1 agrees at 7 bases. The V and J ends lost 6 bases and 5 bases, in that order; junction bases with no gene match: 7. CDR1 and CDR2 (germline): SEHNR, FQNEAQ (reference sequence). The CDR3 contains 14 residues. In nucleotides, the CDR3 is TGTGCCAGCAGTCGGGACAGTTTTCATCAGCCCCAGCATTTT. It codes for CASSRDSFHQPQHF.

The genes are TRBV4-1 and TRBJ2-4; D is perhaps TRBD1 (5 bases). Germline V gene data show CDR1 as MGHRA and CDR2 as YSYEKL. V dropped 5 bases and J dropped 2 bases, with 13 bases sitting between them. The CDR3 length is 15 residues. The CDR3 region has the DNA TGCGCCAGCAGCGACGCAGGGATTACCAAAAACATTCAGTACTTC. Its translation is CASSDAGITKNIQYF.

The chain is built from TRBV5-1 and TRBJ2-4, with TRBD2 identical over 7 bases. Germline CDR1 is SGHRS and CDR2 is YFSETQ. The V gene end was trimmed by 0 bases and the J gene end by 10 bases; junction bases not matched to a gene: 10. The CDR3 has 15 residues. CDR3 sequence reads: CASSLVAGAGGIQYF. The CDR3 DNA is TGCGCCAGCAGCTTGGTAGCGGGCGCCGGGGGGATTCAGTACTTC.

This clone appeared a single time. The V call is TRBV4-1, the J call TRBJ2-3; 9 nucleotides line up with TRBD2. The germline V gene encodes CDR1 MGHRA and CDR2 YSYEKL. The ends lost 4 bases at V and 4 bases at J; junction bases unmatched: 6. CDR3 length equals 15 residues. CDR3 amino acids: CASSLGLATSDTQYF. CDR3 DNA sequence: TGCGCCAGCAGCCTTGGACTAGCGACGTCAGATACGCAGTATTTT.

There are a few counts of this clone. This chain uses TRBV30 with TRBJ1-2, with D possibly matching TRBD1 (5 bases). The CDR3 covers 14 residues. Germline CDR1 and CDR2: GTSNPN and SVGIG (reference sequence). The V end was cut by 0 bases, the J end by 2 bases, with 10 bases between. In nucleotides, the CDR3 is TGTGCCTGGAGTGTACTGAGGGACAACTATGGCTACACCTTC. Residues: CAWSVLRDNYGYTF.

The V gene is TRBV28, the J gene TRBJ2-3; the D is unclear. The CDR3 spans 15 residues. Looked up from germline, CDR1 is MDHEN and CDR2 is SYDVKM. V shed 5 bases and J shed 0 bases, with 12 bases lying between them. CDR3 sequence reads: CASSPQPPSTDTQYF. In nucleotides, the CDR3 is TGTGCCAGCAGTCCACAACCCCCCAGCACAGATACGCAGTATTTT.

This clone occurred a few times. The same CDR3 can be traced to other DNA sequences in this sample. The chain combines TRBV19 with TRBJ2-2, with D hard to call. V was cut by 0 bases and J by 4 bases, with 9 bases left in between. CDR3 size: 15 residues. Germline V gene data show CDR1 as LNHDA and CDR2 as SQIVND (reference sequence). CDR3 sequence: CASSIEGLVTGELFF. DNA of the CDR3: TGTGCCAGTAGTATAGAGGGATTAGTCACCGGGGAGCTGTTTTTT.

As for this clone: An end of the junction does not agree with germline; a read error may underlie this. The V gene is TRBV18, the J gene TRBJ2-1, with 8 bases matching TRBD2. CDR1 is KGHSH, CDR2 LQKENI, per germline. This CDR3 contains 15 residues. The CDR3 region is CASAPPGLVNDEQFF. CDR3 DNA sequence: TGTGCCAGCGCACCACCGGGACTAGTGAATGATGAGCAGTTCTTC.

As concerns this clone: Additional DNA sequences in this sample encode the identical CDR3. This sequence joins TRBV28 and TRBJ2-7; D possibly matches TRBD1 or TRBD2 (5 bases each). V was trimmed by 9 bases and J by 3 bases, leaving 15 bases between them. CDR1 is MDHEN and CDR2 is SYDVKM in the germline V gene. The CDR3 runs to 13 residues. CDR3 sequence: CASQPGRGYEQYF. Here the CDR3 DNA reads TGTGCCAGTCAACCGGGACGGGGCTACGAGCAGTACTTC.

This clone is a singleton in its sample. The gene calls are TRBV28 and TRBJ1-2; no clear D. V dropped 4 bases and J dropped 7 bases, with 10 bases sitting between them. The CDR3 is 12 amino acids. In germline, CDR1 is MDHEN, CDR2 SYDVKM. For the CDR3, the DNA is TGTGCCAGCAGTTCGTACTTACGTGGCTACACCTTC. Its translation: CASSSYLRGYTF.

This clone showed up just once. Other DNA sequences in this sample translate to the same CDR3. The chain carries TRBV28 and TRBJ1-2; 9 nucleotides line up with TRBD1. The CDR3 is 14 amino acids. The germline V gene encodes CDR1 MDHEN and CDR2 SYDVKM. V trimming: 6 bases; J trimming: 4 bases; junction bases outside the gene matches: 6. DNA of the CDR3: TGTGCCAGCAGGACGGGGACAGGGTCCTATGGCTACACCTTC. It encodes CASRTGTGSYGYTF.

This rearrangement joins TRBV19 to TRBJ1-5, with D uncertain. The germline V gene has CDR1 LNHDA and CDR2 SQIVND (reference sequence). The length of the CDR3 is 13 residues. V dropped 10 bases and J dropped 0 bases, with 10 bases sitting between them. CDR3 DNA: TGTGCCACAGCGAGTTATAGCAATCAGCCCCAGCATTTT. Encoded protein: CATASYSNQPQHF.

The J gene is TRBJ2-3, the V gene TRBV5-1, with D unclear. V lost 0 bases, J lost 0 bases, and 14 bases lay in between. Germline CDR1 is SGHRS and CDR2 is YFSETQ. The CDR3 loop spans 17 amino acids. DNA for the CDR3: TGCGCCAGCAGCTTGGGAGGACGTGGCATTAGCACAGATACGCAGTATTTT. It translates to CASSLGGRGISTDTQYF.

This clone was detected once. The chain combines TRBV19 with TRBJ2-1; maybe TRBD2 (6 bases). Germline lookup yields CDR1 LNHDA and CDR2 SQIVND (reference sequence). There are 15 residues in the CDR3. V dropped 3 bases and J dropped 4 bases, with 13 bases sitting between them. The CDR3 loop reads CASSIGSSVYNEQFF. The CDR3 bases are TGTGCCAGTAGTATTGGGTCTAGCGTGTACAATGAGCAGTTCTTC.

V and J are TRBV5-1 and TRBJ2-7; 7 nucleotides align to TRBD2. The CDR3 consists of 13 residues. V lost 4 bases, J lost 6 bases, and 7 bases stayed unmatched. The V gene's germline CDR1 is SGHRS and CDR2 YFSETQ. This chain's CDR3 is CASSPDAGAEQYF. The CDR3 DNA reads TGCGCCAGCAGCCCGGACGCGGGAGCCGAGCAGTACTTC.

The CDR3, as DNA: TGTGCCAGCAGCGTAGTGGGGGTAGAGGATACGCAGTATTTT. Its translation: CASSVVGVEDTQYF. The chain combines TRBV9 with TRBJ2-3; D assignment may be TRBD1 or TRBD2 (5 bases each). CDR3 size: 14 residues. Trimming left V 0 bases short and J 6 bases short, with 11 bases between. Germline lookup yields CDR1 SGDLS and CDR2 YYNGEE.

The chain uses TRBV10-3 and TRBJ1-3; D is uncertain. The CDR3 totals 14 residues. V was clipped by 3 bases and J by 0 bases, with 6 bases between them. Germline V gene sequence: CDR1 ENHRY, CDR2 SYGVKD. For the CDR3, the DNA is TGTGCCATCAGTGAATTTGGCTCTGGAAACACCATATATTTT. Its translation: CAISEFGSGNTIYF.

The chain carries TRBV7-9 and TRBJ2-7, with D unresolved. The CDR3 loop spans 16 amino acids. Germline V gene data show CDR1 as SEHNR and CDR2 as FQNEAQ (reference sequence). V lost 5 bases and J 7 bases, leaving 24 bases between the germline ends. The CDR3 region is CASSPKRSLRATEQYF. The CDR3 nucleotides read TGTGCCAGCAGCCCCAAGAGGTCCTTGAGAGCTACGGAGCAGTACTTC.